The 18 T cell receptor beta chains reported below all come from one sample, sequenced in a study of blood T cell repertoires in COVID-19. Sequencing was performed with immunoSEQ multiplex PCR; in TCRdb, only in-frame clones are kept and a portion is missing. Counted here are approximately 450,000 clones, roughly 89% occurring once; the ten biggest clones make up 4% to 5.5%. The source material was peripheral blood. These receptor sequences come from a woman aged 30 to 39 with acute or convalescent COVID-19.

The gene calls are TRBV2 and TRBJ2-3; 13 nucleotides align to TRBD2. Trimming removed 2 bases from V and 6 bases from J; junction bases left unmatched: 8. This CDR3 region has 17 residues. CDR1 SNHLY and CDR2 FYNNEI come from the germline V gene. Here the CDR3 reads CASSELGLAGIGDTQYF. The CDR3 DNA is TGTGCCAGCAGTGAATTGGGACTAGCGGGGATCGGGGATACGCAGTATTTT.

The chain links TRBV5-6 to TRBJ2-7; 8 bases fit TRBD1. The CDR3 covers 18 residues. V was clipped by 3 bases and J by 0 bases; unmatched bases: 14. Per germline, CDR1 SGHDT and CDR2 YYEEEE. CDR3 region: CASSSTRLRTGSSYEQYF. The DNA for the CDR3 is TGTGCCAGCAGCTCAACTCGCCTTCGGACAGGGAGCTCCTACGAGCAGTACTTC.

V and J are TRBV7-9 and TRBJ1-1; D not resolved. Trimming removed 3 bases at V and 0 bases at J, with 8 bases between. Germline lookup yields CDR1 SEHNR and CDR2 FQNEAQ (reference sequence). The CDR3 loop spans 14 amino acids. CDR3 nucleotide sequence: TGTGCCAGCAGCTTTGAGCTTTTGAACACTGAAGCTTTCTTT. This codes for CASSFELLNTEAFF.

This chain uses TRBV5-4 with TRBJ2-5; 11 bases align to TRBD1. The CDR3 extends over 16 amino acids. With V trimmed by 7 bases and J by 3 bases, 11 bases remained unmatched. The germline V gene encodes CDR1 SGHNT and CDR2 YYREEE (reference sequence). The CDR3 DNA reads as TGTGCCAGCTGCACCCTTCCGGGACAGGGGGAAGAGACCCAGTACTTC. Translating gives CASCTLPGQGEETQYF.

V usage is TRBV4-1 and J usage is TRBJ2-7, with TRBD2 identical over 10 bases. Germline V gene sequence: CDR1 MGHRA, CDR2 YSYEKL. The CDR3 runs to 18 residues. V shed 0 bases and J 3 bases; nucleotides not matched to a gene: 11. CDR3 in amino acids: CASSQEPVISGGDYEQYF. As DNA, the CDR3 is TGCGCCAGCAGCCAAGAACCGGTTATAAGCGGGGGGGACTACGAGCAGTACTTC.

The table lists this clone with a few counts. The V gene is TRBV2, the J gene TRBJ1-3, with 8 bases that match TRBD1. The CDR3 runs to 14 residues. CDR1 and CDR2 from the germline V gene are SNHLY and FYNNEI. The trim removed 6 bases at V and 7 bases at J, leaving 8 bases unmatched. The CDR3 sequence is CASSVGQGTNTIYF. In DNA form, the CDR3 reads TGTGCCAGCAGCGTCGGACAGGGTACTAACACCATATATTTT.

This clone was seen a single time. The chain employs TRBV2 and TRBJ1-5; D unresolved. The V gene lost 10 bases and the J gene lost 0 bases, with 16 bases spanning the gap. The CDR3 totals 15 residues. The V gene's germline CDR1 is SNHLY and CDR2 FYNNEI. CDR3 coding DNA: TGTGCCACCCCACTGCAGCGACGTAGCAATCAGCCCCAGCATTTT. This encodes CATPLQRRSNQPQHF. Combining the CDR3 with reference TRBV2 and TRBJ1-5 gives the whole variable domain EPEVTQTPSHQVTQMGQEVILRCVPISNHLYFYWYRQILGQKVEFLVSFYNNEISEKSEIFDDQFSVERPDGSNFTLKIRSTKLEDSAMYFCATPLQRRSNQPQHFGDGTRLSIL.

The V call is TRBV10-3, the J call TRBJ1-5, with D tentatively TRBD1 (5 bases). CDR1 and CDR2 from the germline V gene are ENHRY and SYGVKD. This CDR3 has 16 amino acids. The V end lost 0 bases, the J end lost 1 base, and 10 bases lay between the germline ends. CDR3 coding DNA: TGTGCCATCAGTGAGTCTGCCGGGGGGAGCAATCAGCCCCAGCATTTT. Residues: CAISESAGGSNQPQHF.

With respect to this clone: The same CDR3 is also encoded by other DNA sequences in this sample. This rearrangement joins TRBV27 to TRBJ2-3; D perhaps matches TRBD2 (5 bases). The germline gives CDR1 MNHEY, CDR2 SMNVEV (reference sequence). This CDR3 is built from 13 residues. V shed 1 base and J shed 4 bases, with 6 bases lying between them. DNA of the CDR3: TGTGCCAGCAGTTTATTGGGAGCAGATACGCAGTATTTT. Translating gives CASSLLGADTQYF.

The chain uses TRBV5-1 and TRBJ1-5, with no clear D. V lost 0 bases to trimming and J lost 1 base, with 11 bases between them. Germline CDR1 and CDR2: SGHRS and YFSETQ. The CDR3 spans 16 residues. In DNA, the CDR3 is TGCGCCAGCAGCTTGGGTCCGCAGGCGAGCAATCAGCCCCAGCATTTT. It encodes CASSLGPQASNQPQHF.

The chain carries TRBV9 and TRBJ1-4; D is undetermined. V was shortened by 3 bases and J by 3 bases, with 12 bases between the two germline ends. Germline loops: CDR1 SGDLS, CDR2 YYNGEE. The CDR3 spans 15 residues. The CDR3 coding sequence is TGTGCCAGCAGCGCGAGCGAGGAATCTAATGAAAAACTGTTTTTT. This gives the protein CASSASEESNEKLFF.

This clone showed up just a few times. J is TRBJ1-6 and V is TRBV18, with 7 positions matching TRBD1. This CDR3 spans 14 amino acids. V dropped 6 bases and J dropped 4; count of bases not matched to a gene: 3. CDR1 and CDR2 (germline): KGHSH, LQKENI. The CDR3 DNA reads as TGTGCCAGCTCCCGGGACAGATATAATTCACCCCTCCACTTT. Amino acid sequence: CASSRDRYNSPLHF.

This clone has only a few counts. J is TRBJ2-7 and V is TRBV2; unclear D gene. Germline assignment: CDR1 SNHLY and CDR2 FYNNEI. V dropped 4 bases and J dropped 3 bases, with 10 bases sitting between them. The CDR3 length is 13 residues. The CDR3: CASSVNSYYEQYF. For the CDR3, the DNA is TGTGCCAGCAGTGTGAACAGCTACTACGAGCAGTACTTC.

J is TRBJ2-7 and V is TRBV4-1, with TRBD2 matching 7 bases. CDR1 is MGHRA and CDR2 is YSYEKL in the germline V gene. The ends lost 1 base at V and 3 bases at J; junction bases unmatched: 9. CDR3 length: 16 amino acids. The CDR3 spells CASSQAGGNIGYEQYF. The DNA of the CDR3 is TGCGCCAGCAGCCAAGCGGGGGGAAATATCGGCTACGAGCAGTACTTC.

The rearrangement links TRBV7-9 to TRBJ2-7; a weak D match, TRBD1 (6 bases). The CDR3 sequence is 13 residues long. Germline V CDR1 and CDR2: SEHNR, FQNEAQ (reference sequence). Between the trimmed V and J ends, which lost 5 bases and 1 base, there was a span of 9 bases. The CDR3 loop is CASSSDRSYEQYF. CDR3 sequence (DNA): TGTGCCAGCAGCAGCGACAGGTCCTACGAGCAGTACTTC.

The chain employs TRBV5-1 and TRBJ2-1; 8 nucleotides match TRBD2. This CDR3 region has 16 residues. CDR1 SGHRS and CDR2 YFSETQ come from the germline V gene. The V and J ends lost 3 bases and 1 base, in that order; junction bases with no gene match: 6. The DNA of the CDR3 is TGCGCCAGCAGCTGGGGGGGCGGGAGGTCCTACAATGAGCAGTTCTTC. This gives the protein CASSWGGGRSYNEQFF.

CDR3 sequence (DNA): TGTGCCAGCAGTTTGGTAAACTGGGGGGAGGACGAGCAGTACTTC. Translated: CASSLVNWGEDEQYF. The gene calls are TRBV28 and TRBJ2-7, with a weak D call TRBD2 (6 bases). CDR3 length: 15 residues. V lost 3 bases to trimming and J lost 5 bases, with 17 bases between them. Germline V gene lookup returns CDR1 MDHEN and CDR2 SYDVKM.

Ten or more counts support this clone. The chain uses TRBV6-5 and TRBJ2-1, with 9 bases aligning to TRBD1. CDR1 is MNHEY, CDR2 SVGAGI, per germline. The length of the CDR3 is 15 residues. The V and J ends lost 5 bases and 6 bases, in that order; junction bases with no gene match: 8. As DNA, the CDR3 is TGTGCCAGCAGTCTGGACAGGGGAGGGGGCAATGAGCAGTTCTTC. It translates to CASSLDRGGGNEQFF.